This T cell receptor (beta chain) came from a study of blood T cell repertoires in COVID-19. Study-wide context: Material from acute and convalescent COVID-19 was sourced from the United States, Italy and Spain.

Libraries were prepared by immunoSEQ multiplex PCR; TCRdb keeps only in-frame clonotypes and omits some of them. The repertoire includes more than 85,000 clones, approximately 91% of them detected once, and about 2.9% sits in the top ten. Between the trimmed V and J ends, which lost 0 bases and 2 bases, there was a span of 7 bases. This CDR3 has 14 amino acids. CDR1 is MNHEY and CDR2 is SVGAGI in the germline V gene. The chain recombines TRBV6-5 with TRBJ1-2, with D uncertain. The material sequenced was peripheral blood. This TCR was recovered from a woman of 80 years or more with acute or convalescent COVID-19. Here the CDR3 DNA reads TGTGCCAGCAGTTACTCGACGGGGAACTATGGCTACACCTTC. Translating it yields CASSYSTGNYGYTF.